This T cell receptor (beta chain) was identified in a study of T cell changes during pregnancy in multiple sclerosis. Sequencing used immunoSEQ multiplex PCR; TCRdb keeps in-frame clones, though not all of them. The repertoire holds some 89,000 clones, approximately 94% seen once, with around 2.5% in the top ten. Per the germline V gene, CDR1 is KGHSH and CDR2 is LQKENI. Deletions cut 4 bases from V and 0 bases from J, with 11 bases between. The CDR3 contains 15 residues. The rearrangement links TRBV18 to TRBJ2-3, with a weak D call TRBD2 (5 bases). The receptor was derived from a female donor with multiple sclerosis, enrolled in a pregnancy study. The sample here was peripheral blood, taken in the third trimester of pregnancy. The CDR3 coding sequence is TGTGCCAGCTCACTGGAGCGGACTAGCACAGATACGCAGTATTTT. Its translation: CASSLERTSTDTQYF.